Described below is a single T cell receptor beta chain sequence and its context. These data originate in a study of blood T cell repertoires in COVID-19. J lost 2 bases, V lost 4 bases, and 12 bases had no gene match. The CDR3 length is 17 residues. Germline assignment: CDR1 SGHNT and CDR2 YYREEE (reference sequence). Some clones are missing from TCRdb's copy, which holds only in-frame ones; the method was immunoSEQ multiplex PCR. The sample lists hundreds of thousands of clones, less than 85% occurring once. This receptor was taken from a woman aged 25 to 39 who had been exposed to COVID-19. The sequenced sample consisted of PBMCs or T cells enriched from blood (not recorded which). The gene calls are TRBV5-4 and TRBJ2-4, with 7 bases that match TRBD2. CDR3 sequence: CASSPPGGVGPKNIQYF. DNA of the CDR3: TGTGCCAGCAGCCCCCCTGGGGGGGTCGGTCCCAAAAACATTCAGTACTTC.